The subject of this entry is one T cell receptor (beta chain). The table lists this clonotype with many counts. What this receptor recognizes is not known. Per-base qualities were not stored, and no clone one base away is much larger. This record comes from a study of human T cells and chemical hapten exposure (TCRdb year 2021). About the study as a whole: For sensitization, 2% DPC in acetone was applied to a roughly 2 cm by roughly 2 cm area of upper inner arm skin. The libraries were sequenced as a pool, and the TCR yield per sample differed mostly because of small variations in library volumes within the pool. Throughout the approximately 24-week study period, patients were also given weekly therapeutic DPC doses on the scalp. Peripheral blood TCR repertoire changes were tracked in vivo in alopecia patients during primary and secondary sensitization to the hapten diphenylcyclopropenone (DPC). Patch testing was done on the upper back using Finn chambers containing 0.01% DPC, and results were scored after 6 days according to International Contact Dermatitis Research Group standards. Blood samples were taken from patients before sensitization (week 0) and then at 2, 6 and about 24 weeks after DPC sensitization. Alopecia areata with under or over 50% scalp involvement, alopecia totalis and alopecia universalis were represented in the patient cohort, which was mostly female. Roughly 30 alopecia patients provided blood for TCR sequencing at one to four time points (pre-sensitization, 2, 6 and 24 weeks).

Library generation was performed with RACE. This sample was sequenced with a NextSeq 500. During library preparation, unique molecular identifiers were attached to individual cDNA molecules so that TCRs could be counted quantitatively and reproducibly. Both TCR alpha and TCR beta chains were sequenced from each blood RNA sample. In the paper's pipeline: A median of roughly 98,000 TCRs per sample was observed, with a range of about 23,224 to 690,600. V, J and CDR3 annotation of the TCR reads was performed with the Decombinator software suite. For the PS versus PT1 abundance plots, all samples were subsampled to the same number of TCRs (28,000). Expanded TCRs were defined as absent before sensitization and observed at least eight times at the 2-week time point. Using fastp trimming at Q25 and MiXCR clonotype assembly, TCRdb reanalyzed the public sequencing data and kept in-frame beta chains. Rows are combined by CDR3 protein, so each entry shows the most common genes and DNA. These V and J calls are TCRdb output, not the study's own analysis. The sample has about 43,000 distinct CDR3 sequences on record, less than 3.5% of them singletons. Roughly 6.6% of the sample is in the top ten clones.

The sample's time point label, in plain terms: patch test 2, 6 weeks after DPC sensitization. The intended sense of this specimen's treatment or condition label: therapeutic diphenylcyclopropenone sensitization with weekly scalp DPC. At every patch-test visit, the blood draw took place before the patch test was put on. Patients were considered eligible if aged 18 to 70, diagnosed with alopecia and deemed suitable for DPC therapy, and patients were excluded if pregnant. Unfractionated whole blood was collected in Tempus Blood RNA tubes, and total RNA was extracted from that blood. General study outcomes and caveats: After repeated subsampling, changes were observed in the strength of the expansion versus patch-test correlation and in the threshold at which the correlation became significant. Because every patient had alopecia, a presumed autoimmune disease, the patients' immune response might differ from that of healthy individuals. The number of TCRs above 1 in 1000 frequency did not change with DPC sensitization; there was no evidence of global repertoire structure alterations. A positive correlation was found between the number of PT1 expanded TCRs and patch test score, with significance reached at thresholds 8, 16 and 32 but not 4. Significantly more large CDR3 similarity clusters were formed by expanded TCRs than by pre-sensitization or healthy control sets, consistent with antigen-driven responses.

The sequence derives from a man aged 35 to 55 with alopecia areata. Some clones in this sample may be carry-over from other donors' samples. The sequenced sample was whole blood, obtained in connection with sensitization to the hapten diphenylcyclopropenone (DPC).

The DNA is as follows: TGTGCCAGCAGCCAAGAGACTAGCGCCCGGGCAAACATTCAGTACTTC. It translates as CASSQETSARANIQYF. The V gene is TRBV4-2 and the J gene is TRBJ2-4; 8 central nucleotides agree with TRBD2. Trimming accounts for 0 bases at V and 6 bases at J, while the number of junction bases matched to no gene is 7. For CDR1 and CDR2, the germline V gene lists LGHNA and YNFKEQ. The CDR3 goes from the cysteine to the phenylalanine over 16 residues. Just CDR3 DNA is preserved here, 48 bases in frame from base 1.